The sequence of this T cell receptor (beta chain) was determined in a study of Ad26.COV2.S vaccination and SARS-CoV-2 variants. Study at large: Into the muscle, Ad26.COV2.S was dosed once or twice, 56 days apart.

The assay was immunoSEQ multiplex PCR, and TCRdb's table has in-frame clones only and misses some. The table lists around 340,000 clones, 80% to 90% of them singletons, with just under 5% in the top ten. Deletions cut 5 bases from V and 0 bases from J, with 16 bases between. The CDR3 length is 16 residues. The V gene's germline CDR1 is SGHVS and CDR2 FQNEAQ. This sample's treatment: over 15 received Ad26.COV2.S at low or high dose, single or two shots; about 5 received placebo; per-sample allocation not given. The study sampled participants on day 63 after the first vaccine or placebo injection. Adults aged 18-55 years in Boston included the donor. Participants' vaccine, an Ad26 vector, delivered Wuhan-strain SARS-CoV-2 spike. A note on this clone: Its antigen is still unknown.

Study observations and caveats: Vaccinees and placebo recipients showed similar non-spike TCR breadth.

Sample: peripheral blood, taken in a trial of Ad26.COV2.S vaccine versus placebo. The gene calls are TRBV7-8 and TRBJ1-1; D is unresolved. The TCR was taken from a person between 18 and 59 years old who received the Ad26.COV2.S COVID-19 vaccine or a placebo. The chain's CDR3 is CASSPFGLDMNTEAFF. The DNA of the CDR3 is TGTGCCAGCAGCCCATTCGGACTCGACATGAACACTGAAGCTTTCTTT.